This T cell receptor beta chain was sequenced for a study of STAT5B mutations in CD4+ large granular lymphocyte leukemia. This CDR3 is built from 17 residues. As to this clone: Its antigen is as yet unknown.

The study's findings and limits: Top patient clones used TRBV06 genes more often: 8/27 versus 2/35 in controls.

Libraries were prepared by immunoSEQ multiplex PCR; TCRdb keeps only in-frame clonotypes and omits some of them. The sample has under 35,000 clones; about 88% are singletons. The chain combines TRBV21-1 with TRBJ2-1; the D call TRBD2 from the table was never checked on the DNA. TRBV21-1 is termed a pseudogene. Sequenced sample: CD4+ T cells from blood buffy coats. The origin of this receptor is a human donor in good health. CDR3 DNA sequence: TGTGCCAGCAGCAAAGGTGAGCGGGAACGGGACCCCAATGAGCAGTTCTTC. Protein product: CASSKGERERDPNEQFF.